This T cell receptor beta chain was identified during a study of blood T cell repertoires in COVID-19. Across the whole study: PBMCs, B-cell-depleted T cells, or T cells were the source of the cDNA or gDNA that made up the material.

As processed by the authors: Nucleated cell number was recorded as an estimate derived from reference gene primer amplification. TCRdb keeps only in-frame clones here, not all; method: immunoSEQ multiplex PCR. The DNA was the basis for D and trimming; V, J and clone size are from that table. The table has around 300,000 clones, around 90% seen once. The source is a woman aged 40 to 50 with acute or convalescent COVID-19. Sequenced sample: peripheral blood.

The CDR3 coding sequence is TGTGCCAGCAGTAGGGACAGGGACTACGAGCAGTACGTC. Residues: CASSRDRDYEQYV. The chain employs TRBV2 and TRBJ2-7; the match to TRBD1 covers 9 bases. The CDR3 extends over 13 amino acids. Looked up from germline, CDR1 is SNHLY and CDR2 is FYNNEI. V lost 5 bases, J lost 3 bases, and 2 bases stayed unmatched.